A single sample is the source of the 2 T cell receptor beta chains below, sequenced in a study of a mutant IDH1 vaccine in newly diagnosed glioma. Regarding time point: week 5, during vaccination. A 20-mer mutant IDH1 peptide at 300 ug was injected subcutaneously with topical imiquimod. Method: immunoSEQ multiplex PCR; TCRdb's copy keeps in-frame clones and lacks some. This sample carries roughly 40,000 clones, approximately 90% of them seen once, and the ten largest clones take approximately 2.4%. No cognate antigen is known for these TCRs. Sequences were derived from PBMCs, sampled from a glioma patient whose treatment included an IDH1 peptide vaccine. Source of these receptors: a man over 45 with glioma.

CDR3 amino acids: CASSPTVMDNSPLHF. The CDR3 region has the DNA TGTGCCAGCTCTCCTACCGTAATGGATAATTCACCCCTCCACTTT. The chain combines TRBV18 with TRBJ1-6; no clear D gene. The CDR3 sequence is 15 residues long. Trimming stripped 6 bases from V and 5 bases from J, with 14 bases between. The germline CDR1 and CDR2 sequences are KGHSH and LQKENI.

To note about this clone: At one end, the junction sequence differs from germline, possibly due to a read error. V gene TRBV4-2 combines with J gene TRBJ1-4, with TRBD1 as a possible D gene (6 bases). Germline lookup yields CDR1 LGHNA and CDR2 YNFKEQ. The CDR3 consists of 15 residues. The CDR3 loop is CASSQQTGGGEELFF. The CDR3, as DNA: TGTGCCAGCAGCCAGCAGACAGGAGGGGGTGAAGAACTGTTTTTT.